This section outlines one TCR beta chain sequence together with its context. With 1 base removed from V and 1 base from J, the gap between germline ends came to 4 bases. The CDR3 sequence is 13 residues long. Germline-derived CDR1 and CDR2 are SGHVS and FNYEAQ. This record comes from a study of blood T cell repertoires in COVID-19. TCRdb's copy holds only in-frame clones and misses some; the assay was immunoSEQ multiplex PCR. The sample contains 200,000 to 250,000 clones, about 80% of which appear only once. This chain joins TRBV7-6 and TRBJ1-1; no definite D call. Sequenced sample: peripheral blood. The TCR originated in a woman older than 75 with acute or convalescent COVID-19. CDR3 residues: CASSLDTNTEAFF. CDR3 sequence (DNA): TGTGCCAGCAGCTTAGACACGAACACTGAAGCTTTCTTT. The whole variable domain, filled in from reference TRBV7-6 and TRBJ1-1, reads GAGVSQSPRYKVTKRGQDVALRCDPISGHVSLYWYRQALGQGPEFLTYFNYEAQQDKSGLPNDRFSAERPEGSISTLTIQRTEQRDSAMYRCASSLDTNTEAFFGQGTRLTVV.